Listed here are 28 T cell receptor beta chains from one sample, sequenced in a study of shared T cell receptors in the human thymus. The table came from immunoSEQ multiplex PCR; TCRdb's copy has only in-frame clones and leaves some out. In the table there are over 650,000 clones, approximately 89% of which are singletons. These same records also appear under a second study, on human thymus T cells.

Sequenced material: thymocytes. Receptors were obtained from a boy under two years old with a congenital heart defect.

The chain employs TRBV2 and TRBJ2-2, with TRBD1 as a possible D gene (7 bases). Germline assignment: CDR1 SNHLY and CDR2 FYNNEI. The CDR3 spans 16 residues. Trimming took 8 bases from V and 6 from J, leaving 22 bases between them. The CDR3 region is CASFGQGGFVAGELFF. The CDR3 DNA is TGTGCCAGCTTCGGGCAGGGGGGATTTGTCGCCGGGGAGCTGTTTTTT.

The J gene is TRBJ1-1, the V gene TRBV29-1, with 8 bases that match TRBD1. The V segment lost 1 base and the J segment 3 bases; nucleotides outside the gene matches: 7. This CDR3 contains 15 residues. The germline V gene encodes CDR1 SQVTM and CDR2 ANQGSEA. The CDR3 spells CSVEAGQGRDTEAFF. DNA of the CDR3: TGCAGCGTTGAAGCTGGACAGGGCCGGGACACTGAAGCTTTCTTT.

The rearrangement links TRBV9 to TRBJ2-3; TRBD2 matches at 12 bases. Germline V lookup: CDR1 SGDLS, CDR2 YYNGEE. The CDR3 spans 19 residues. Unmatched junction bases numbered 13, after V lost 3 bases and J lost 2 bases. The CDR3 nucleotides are TGTGCCAGCAGCGCAACGGGGACTAGCGGGCCACCGCCCACAGATACGCAGTATTTT. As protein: CASSATGTSGPPPTDTQYF.

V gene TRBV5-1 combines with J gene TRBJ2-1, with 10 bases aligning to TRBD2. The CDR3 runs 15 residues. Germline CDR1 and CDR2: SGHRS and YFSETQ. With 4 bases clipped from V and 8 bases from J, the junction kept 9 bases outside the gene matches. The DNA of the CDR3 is TGCGCCAGCAGCCTGCCTAGCGGGAGAGGCTATGAGCAGTTCTTC. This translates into CASSLPSGRGYEQFF.

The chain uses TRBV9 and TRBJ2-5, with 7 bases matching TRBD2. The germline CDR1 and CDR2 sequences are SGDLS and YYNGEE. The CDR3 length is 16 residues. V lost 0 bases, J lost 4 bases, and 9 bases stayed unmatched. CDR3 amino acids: CASSVGRRERGETQYF. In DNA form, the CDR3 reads TGTGCCAGCAGCGTAGGCCGTCGGGAGCGGGGAGAGACCCAGTACTTC.

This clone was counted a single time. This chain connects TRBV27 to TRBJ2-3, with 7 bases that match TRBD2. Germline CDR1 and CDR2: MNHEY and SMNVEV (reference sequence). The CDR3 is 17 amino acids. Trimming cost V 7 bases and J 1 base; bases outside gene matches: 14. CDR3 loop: CASTKSRSRGGTDTQYF. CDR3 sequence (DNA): TGTGCCAGCACCAAGTCTCGGTCACGGGGGGGCACAGATACGCAGTATTTT.

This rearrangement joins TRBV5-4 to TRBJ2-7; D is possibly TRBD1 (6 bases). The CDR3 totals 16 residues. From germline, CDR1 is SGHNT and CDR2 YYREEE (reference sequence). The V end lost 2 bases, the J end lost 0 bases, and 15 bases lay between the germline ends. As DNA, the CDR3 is TGTGCCAGCAGCTTATTCAGGGGCTCAAGCTCCTACGAGCAGTACTTC. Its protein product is CASSLFRGSSSYEQYF.

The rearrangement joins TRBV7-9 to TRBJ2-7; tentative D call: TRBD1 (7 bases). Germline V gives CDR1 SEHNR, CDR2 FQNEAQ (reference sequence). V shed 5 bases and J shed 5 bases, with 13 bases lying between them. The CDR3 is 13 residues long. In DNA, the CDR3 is TGTGCCAGCAGCGGAGGGACAGCCCACGAGCAGTACTTC. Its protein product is CASSGGTAHEQYF.

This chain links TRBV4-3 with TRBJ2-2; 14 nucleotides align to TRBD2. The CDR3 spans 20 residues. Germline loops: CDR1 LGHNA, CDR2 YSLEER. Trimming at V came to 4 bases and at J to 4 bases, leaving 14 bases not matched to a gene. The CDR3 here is CASSRTTGLAGATFTGELFF. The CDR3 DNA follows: TGCGCCAGCAGCCGCACAACGGGACTAGCGGGGGCCACATTCACCGGGGAGCTGTTTTTT.

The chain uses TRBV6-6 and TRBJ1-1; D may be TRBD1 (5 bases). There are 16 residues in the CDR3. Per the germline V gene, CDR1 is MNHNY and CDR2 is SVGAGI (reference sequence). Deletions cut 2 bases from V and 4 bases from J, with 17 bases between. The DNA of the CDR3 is TGTGCCAGCAGTTACCCGTGGGGGGGTGCAAGCACTGAAGCTTTCTTT. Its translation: CASSYPWGGASTEAFF.

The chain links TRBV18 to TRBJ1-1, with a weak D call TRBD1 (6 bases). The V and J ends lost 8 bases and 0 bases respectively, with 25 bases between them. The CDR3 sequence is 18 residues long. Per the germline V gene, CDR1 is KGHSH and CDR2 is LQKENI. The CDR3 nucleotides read TGTGCCAGCACCAGGGGAAATGAGCTCACCCCGATGAACACTGAAGCTTTCTTT. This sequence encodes CASTRGNELTPMNTEAFF.

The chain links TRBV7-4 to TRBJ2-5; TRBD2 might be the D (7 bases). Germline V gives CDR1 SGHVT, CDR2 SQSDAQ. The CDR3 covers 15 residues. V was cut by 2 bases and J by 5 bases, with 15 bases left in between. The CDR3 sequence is CASSLRWGGIETQYF. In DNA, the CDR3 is TGTGCCAGCAGCTTAAGGTGGGGGGGCATCGAGACCCAGTACTTC.

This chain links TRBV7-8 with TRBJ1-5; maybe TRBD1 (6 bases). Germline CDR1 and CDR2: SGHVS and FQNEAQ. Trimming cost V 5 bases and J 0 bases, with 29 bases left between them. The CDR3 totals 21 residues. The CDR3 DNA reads TGTGCCAGCAGCATCACAGGGTATGGATTCCTCAACGTTTATAGCAATCAGCCCCAGCATTTT. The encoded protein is CASSITGYGFLNVYSNQPQHF.

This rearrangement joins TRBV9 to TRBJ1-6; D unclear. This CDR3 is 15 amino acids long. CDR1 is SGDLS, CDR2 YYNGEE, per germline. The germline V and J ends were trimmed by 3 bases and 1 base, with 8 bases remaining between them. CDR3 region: CASSGGFSYNSPLHF. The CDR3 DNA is TGTGCCAGCAGCGGAGGGTTTTCCTATAATTCACCCCTCCACTTT.

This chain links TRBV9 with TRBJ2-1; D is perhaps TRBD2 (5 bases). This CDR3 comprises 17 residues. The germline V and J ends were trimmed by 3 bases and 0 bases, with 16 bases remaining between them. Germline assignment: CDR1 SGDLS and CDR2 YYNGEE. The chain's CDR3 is CASSAPEAESSYNEQFF. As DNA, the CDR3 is TGTGCCAGCAGCGCCCCTGAAGCGGAAAGCTCCTACAATGAGCAGTTCTTC.

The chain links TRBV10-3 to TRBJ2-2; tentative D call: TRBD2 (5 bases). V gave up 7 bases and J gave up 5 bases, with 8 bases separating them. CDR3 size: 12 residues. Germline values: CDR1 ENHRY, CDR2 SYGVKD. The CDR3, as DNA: TGTGCCATCATGGGGAGAACCGGGGAGCTGTTTTTT. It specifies CAIMGRTGELFF.

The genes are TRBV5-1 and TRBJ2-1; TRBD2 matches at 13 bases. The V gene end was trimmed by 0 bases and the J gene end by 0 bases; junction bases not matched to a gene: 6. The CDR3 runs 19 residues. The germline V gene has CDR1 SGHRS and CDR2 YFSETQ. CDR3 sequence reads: CASSLGTSGGESSYNEQFF. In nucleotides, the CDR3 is TGCGCCAGCAGCTTGGGGACTAGCGGGGGCGAGAGCTCCTACAATGAGCAGTTCTTC.

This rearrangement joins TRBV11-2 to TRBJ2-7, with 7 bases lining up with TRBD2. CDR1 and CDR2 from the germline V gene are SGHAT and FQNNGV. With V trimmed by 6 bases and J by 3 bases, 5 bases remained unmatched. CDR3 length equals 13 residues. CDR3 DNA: TGTGCCAGCAGTTCGGGACTATTCTACGAGCAGTACTTC. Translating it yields CASSSGLFYEQYF.

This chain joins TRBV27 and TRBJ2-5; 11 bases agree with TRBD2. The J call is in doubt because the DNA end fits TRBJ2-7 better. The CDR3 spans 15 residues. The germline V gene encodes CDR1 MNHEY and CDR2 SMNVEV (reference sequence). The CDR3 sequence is CASSTGTSGPYEQYF. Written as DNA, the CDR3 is TGTGCCAGCAGTACCGGGACTAGCGGTCCCTACGAGCAGTACTTC.

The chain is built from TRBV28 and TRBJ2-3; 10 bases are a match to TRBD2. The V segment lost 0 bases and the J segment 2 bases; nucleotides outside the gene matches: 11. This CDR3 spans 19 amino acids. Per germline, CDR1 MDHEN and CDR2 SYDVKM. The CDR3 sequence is CASSLCRSGRRFDTDTQYF. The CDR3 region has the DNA TGTGCCAGCAGTTTATGCCGTAGCGGGAGGCGCTTTGACACAGATACGCAGTATTTT.

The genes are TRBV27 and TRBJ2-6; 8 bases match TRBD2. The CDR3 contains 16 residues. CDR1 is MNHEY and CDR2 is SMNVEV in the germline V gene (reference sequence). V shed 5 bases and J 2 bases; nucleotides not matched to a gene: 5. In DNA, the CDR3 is TGTGCCAGCAGTAGAGCGGGAGCAACTGGGGCCAACGTCCTGACTTTC. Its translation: CASSRAGATGANVLTF.

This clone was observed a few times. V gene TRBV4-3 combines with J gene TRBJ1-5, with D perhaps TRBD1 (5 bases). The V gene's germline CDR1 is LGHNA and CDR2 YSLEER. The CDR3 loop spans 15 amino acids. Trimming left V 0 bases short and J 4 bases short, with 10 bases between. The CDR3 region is CASSQDWRGNQPQHF. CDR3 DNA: TGCGCCAGCAGCCAAGATTGGAGGGGAAATCAGCCCCAGCATTTT.

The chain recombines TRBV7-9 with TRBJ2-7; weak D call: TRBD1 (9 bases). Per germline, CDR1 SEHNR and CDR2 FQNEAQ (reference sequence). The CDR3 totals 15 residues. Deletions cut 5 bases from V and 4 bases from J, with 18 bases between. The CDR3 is CASSPGGGQGYEQYF. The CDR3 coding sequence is TGTGCCAGCAGCCCGGGGGGGGGACAGGGTTACGAGCAGTACTTC.

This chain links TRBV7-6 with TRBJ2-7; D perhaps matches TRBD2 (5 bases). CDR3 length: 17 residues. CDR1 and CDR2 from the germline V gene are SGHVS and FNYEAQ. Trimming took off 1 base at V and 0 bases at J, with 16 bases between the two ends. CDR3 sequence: CASSLGTSLELSYEQYF. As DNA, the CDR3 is TGTGCCAGCAGCTTAGGCACTAGTTTAGAACTCTCCTACGAGCAGTACTTC.

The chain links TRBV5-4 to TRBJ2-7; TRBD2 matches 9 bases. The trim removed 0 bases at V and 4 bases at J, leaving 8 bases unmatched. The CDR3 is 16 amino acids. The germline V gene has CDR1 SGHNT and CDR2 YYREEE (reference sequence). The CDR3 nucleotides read TGTGCCAGCAGCTTGGGAGCGGGGGGCAACCCATACGAGCAGTACTTC. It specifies CASSLGAGGNPYEQYF. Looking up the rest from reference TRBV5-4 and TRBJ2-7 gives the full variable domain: ETGVTQSPTHLIKTRGQQVTLRCSSQSGHNTVSWYQQALGQGPQFIFQYYREEENGRGNFPPRFSGLQFPNYSSELNVNALELDDSALYLCASSLGAGGNPYEQYFGPGTRLTVT.

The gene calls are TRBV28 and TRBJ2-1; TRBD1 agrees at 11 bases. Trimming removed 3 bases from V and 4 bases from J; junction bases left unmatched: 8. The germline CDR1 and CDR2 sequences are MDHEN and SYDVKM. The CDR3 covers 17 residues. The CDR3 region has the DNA TGTGCCAGCAGTTTGCCCGAGGACAGGGGGCCATACAATGAGCAGTTCTTC. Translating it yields CASSLPEDRGPYNEQFF.

CDR3 coding DNA: TGTGCCAGCAGACCACGGACAGGGATATCCTACGAGCAGTACTTC. As protein: CASRPRTGISYEQYF. The chain couples TRBV5-5 to TRBJ2-7; 8 bases line up with TRBD1. The V and J ends lost 5 bases and 1 base, in that order; junction bases with no gene match: 8. The CDR3 extends over 15 amino acids. CDR1 is SGHKS, CDR2 YYEKEE, per germline (reference sequence).

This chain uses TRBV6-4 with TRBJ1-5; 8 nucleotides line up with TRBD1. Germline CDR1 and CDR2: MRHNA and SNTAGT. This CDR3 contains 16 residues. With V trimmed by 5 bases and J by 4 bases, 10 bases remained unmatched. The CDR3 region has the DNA TGTGCCAGCAGTCCCAGGGGGCGCAAGGGAAATCAGCCCCAGCATTTT. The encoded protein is CASSPRGRKGNQPQHF.